This T cell receptor beta chain was documented in a study of blood T cell repertoires in COVID-19. Turning to the study itself: The United States, Italy and Spain were the sources of the acute and convalescent COVID-19 samples. The cDNA or gDNA used as material had been derived from T cells, B-cell-depleted T cells, or PBMCs.

Authors' data handling: Estimates of nucleated cell counts were drawn from the amplification of reference gene primers. Sequencing was performed with immunoSEQ multiplex PCR; in TCRdb, only in-frame clones are kept and a portion is missing. The D gene and trimming were derived from the DNA, and the V and J assignments and clone size from that table. The table records 300,000 to 400,000 clones, 75% to 90% of them present only once. The CDR3 covers 16 residues. The J segment lost 4 bases and the V segment lost 5 bases, leaving 13 bases of the junction unmatched. Germline values: CDR1 SGHTA, CDR2 FQGTGA.

This sequence was found in a woman aged 45 to 65 with COVID-19, enrolled during active disease. This chain connects TRBV7-3 to TRBJ2-7, with TRBD2 matching 8 bases. Input material: peripheral blood. Here the CDR3 reads CASSPNAGGVGYEQYF. As DNA, the CDR3 is TGTGCCAGCAGCCCCAACGCGGGGGGCGTAGGTTACGAGCAGTACTTC. The variable domain in full, with the rest retrieved from reference TRBV7-3 and TRBJ2-7, is GAGVSQTPSNKVTEKGKYVELRCDPISGHTALYWYRQSLGQGPEFLIYFQGTGAADDSGLPNDRFFAVRPEGSVSTLKIQRTERGDSAVYLCASSPNAGGVGYEQYFGPGTRLTVT.